These 15 T cell receptor beta chains share one sample of origin, sequenced in a study of early T cells in non-severe SARS-CoV-2 infection. TCRdb recomputed calls from the 5' RACE reads with MiXCR, one row per CDR3 protein. Here the sample spans 85,000 to 100,000 distinct CDR3 sequences, 9.5% to 11% being singletons. Sequencing input: whole blood. The receptors shown here come from an adult who was a healthcare worker with PCR-confirmed SARS-CoV-2 infection or an uninfected control (not recorded which).

CDR3 nucleotides: TGTGCCAGCAGCCAGGGACAGGGGGCGTCCTATAATTCACCCCTCCACTTT. This codes for CASSQGQGASYNSPLHF. This chain joins TRBV6-5 and TRBJ1-6; the match to TRBD1 covers 12 bases. The CDR3 is 17 residues long. J gave up 1 base and V 6 bases, and 4 bases lay outside the gene matches. Germline V CDR1 and CDR2: MNHEY, SVGAGI.

The V gene is TRBV12-5, the J gene TRBJ1-1; 7 bases are a match to TRBD1. The CDR3 is 15 residues long. The J segment lost 3 bases and the V segment lost 5 bases, leaving 9 bases of the junction unmatched. Germline V gene sequence: CDR1 LGHNT, CDR2 FRNRAP. The CDR3 sequence is CASGGAPQGDTEAFF. CDR3 DNA sequence: TGTGCTAGTGGTGGTGCGCCGCAGGGGGACACTGAAGCTTTCTTT.

This clonotype was detected only a few times. The chain joins TRBV25-1 to TRBJ2-7, with D possibly matching TRBD1 (5 bases). V gave up 10 bases and J gave up 3 bases, with 16 bases separating them. The length of the CDR3 is 13 residues. Germline V gives CDR1 MGHDK, CDR2 SYGVNS. The CDR3 loop reads CATTPETVYEQYF. The CDR3 DNA follows: TGTGCCACCACCCCCGAGACAGTCTACGAGCAGTACTTC.

Ten or more counts support this clonotype. V is TRBV7-9 and J is TRBJ1-1; 9 bases fit TRBD1. The length of the CDR3 is 12 residues. V gave up 4 bases and J gave up 8 bases; unmatched junction bases: 2. Germline V gene data show CDR1 as SEHNR and CDR2 as FQNEAQ (reference sequence). CDR3 loop: CASSYRGLEAFF. DNA of the CDR3: TGTGCCAGCAGCTACAGGGGGCTAGAAGCTTTCTTT.

This clonotype has at least ten counts. The rearrangement links TRBV5-4 to TRBJ2-1; 13 nucleotides agree with TRBD2. V dropped 1 base and J dropped 7; count of bases not matched to a gene: 5. Germline V CDR1 and CDR2: SGHNT, YYREEE (reference sequence). The CDR3 consists of 16 residues. In DNA form, the CDR3 reads TGTGCCAGCAGCTTGAGGACTAGCGGGGGTAGGAATGAGCAGTTCTTC. It codes for CASSLRTSGGRNEQFF.

This clonotype has only a few counts. V and J are TRBV2 and TRBJ2-7; TRBD1 agrees at 7 bases. Germline lookup yields CDR1 SNHLY and CDR2 FYNNEI. The CDR3 is 14 residues long. The ends lost 5 bases at V and 1 base at J; junction bases unmatched: 5. For the CDR3, the DNA is TGTGCCAGCAGTACCCCGGACAGGTCCTACGAGCAGTACTTC. Protein: CASSTPDRSYEQYF.

This clonotype has just a few counts. The chain links TRBV12-3 or TRBV12-4 to TRBJ2-7; TRBD2 matches 7 bases. The CDR3 has 14 residues. Trimming took 6 bases from V and 3 from J; bases not matched to a gene: 8. This CDR3 reads CASSSSGTNYEQYF. CDR3 bases: TGTGCCAGCAGCTCCAGCGGGACGAACTACGAGCAGTACTTC.

J is TRBJ1-6 and V is TRBV5-5, with no clear D. V shed 3 bases and J shed 7 bases, with 17 bases lying between them. The CDR3 loop spans 16 amino acids. Germline CDR1 is SGHKS and CDR2 is YYEKEE (reference sequence). The CDR3 here is CASSSSSTLSNSPLHF. Here the CDR3 DNA reads TGTGCCAGCAGCTCCAGCTCGACCCTATCGAATTCACCCCTCCACTTT.

This clonotype was found a few times. The rearrangement joins TRBV15 to TRBJ1-5; D remains unclear. This CDR3 region has 13 residues. V was clipped by 1 base and J by 4 bases, with 5 bases between them. From germline, CDR1 is LNHNV and CDR2 YYDKDF (reference sequence). The CDR3 here is CATSRVSNQPQHF. The CDR3, as DNA: TGTGCCACCAGCAGAGTCTCTAATCAGCCCCAGCATTTT.

This clonotype has more than one count but fewer than ten. The J gene is TRBJ2-3, the V gene TRBV4-1, with unresolved D. Looked up from germline, CDR1 is MGHRA and CDR2 is YSYEKL. This CDR3 comprises 12 residues. V was trimmed by 0 bases and J by 6 bases, leaving 4 bases between them. The CDR3, as DNA: TGCGCCAGCAGCCAAGATGTGGATACGCAGTATTTT. Its protein is CASSQDVDTQYF.

The rearrangement uses TRBV29-1 and TRBJ2-1; D remains unclear. The CDR3 has 11 amino acids. The V end lost 5 bases, the J end lost 4 bases, and 6 bases lay between the germline ends. Germline values: CDR1 SQVTM, CDR2 ANQGSEA. CDR3 coding DNA: TGCAGCGTTTGGAAATACAATGAGCAGTTCTTC. Amino acids: CSVWKYNEQFF.

There are a few counts of this clonotype. The chain joins TRBV15 to TRBJ2-6, with TRBD2 as a possible D gene (5 bases). The CDR3 totals 15 residues. The V gene's germline CDR1 is LNHNV and CDR2 YYDKDF (reference sequence). V was shortened by 4 bases and J by 0 bases, with 7 bases between the two germline ends. CDR3 in amino acids: CATSKGDSGANVLTF. Here the CDR3 DNA reads TGTGCCACCAGCAAGGGAGACTCTGGGGCCAACGTCCTGACTTTC.

V and J are TRBV7-9 and TRBJ1-1; TRBD1 matches 8 bases. V dropped 5 bases and J dropped 0; count of bases not matched to a gene: 5. The CDR3 is made up of 15 amino acids. CDR1 and CDR2 from the germline V gene are SEHNR and FQNEAQ (reference sequence). The CDR3 region has the DNA TGTGCCAGCAGCGTAGGACAGGGCATGAACACTGAAGCTTTCTTT. It translates to CASSVGQGMNTEAFF.

The CDR3 spells CAWGRDRPYGYTF. The CDR3 coding sequence is TGTGCCTGGGGCCGGGACAGACCCTATGGCTACACCTTC. The chain is built from TRBV30 and TRBJ1-2; TRBD1 aligns across 7 bases. V shed 5 bases, J shed 4 bases, and the junction held 7 bases outside the gene matches. CDR1 and CDR2 from the germline V gene are GTSNPN and SVGIG (reference sequence). The CDR3 has 13 residues.

The rearrangement links TRBV27 to TRBJ2-1, with 12 positions matching TRBD2. The germline V gene encodes CDR1 MNHEY and CDR2 SMNVEV (reference sequence). This CDR3 region has 15 residues. J was trimmed by 7 bases and V by 3 bases; bases with no gene match: 4. The CDR3: CASSLASGRVNEQFF. The CDR3 DNA sequence: TGTGCCAGCAGTTTGGCTAGCGGGAGGGTAAATGAGCAGTTCTTC.